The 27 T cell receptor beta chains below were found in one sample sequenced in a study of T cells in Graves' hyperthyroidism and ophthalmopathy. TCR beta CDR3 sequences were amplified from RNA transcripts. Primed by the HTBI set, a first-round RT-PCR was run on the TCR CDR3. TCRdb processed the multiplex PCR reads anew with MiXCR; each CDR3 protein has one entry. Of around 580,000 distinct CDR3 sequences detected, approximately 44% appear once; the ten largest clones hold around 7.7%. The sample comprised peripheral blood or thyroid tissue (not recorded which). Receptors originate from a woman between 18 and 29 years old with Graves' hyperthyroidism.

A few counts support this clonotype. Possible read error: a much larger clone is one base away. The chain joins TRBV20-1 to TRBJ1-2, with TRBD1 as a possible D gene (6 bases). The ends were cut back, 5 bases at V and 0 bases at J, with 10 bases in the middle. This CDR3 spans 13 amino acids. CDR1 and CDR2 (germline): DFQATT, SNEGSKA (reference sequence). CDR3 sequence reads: CSAEGQTNYGYTF. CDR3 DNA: TGCAGTGCTGAAGGACAGACTAACTATGGCTACACCTTC.

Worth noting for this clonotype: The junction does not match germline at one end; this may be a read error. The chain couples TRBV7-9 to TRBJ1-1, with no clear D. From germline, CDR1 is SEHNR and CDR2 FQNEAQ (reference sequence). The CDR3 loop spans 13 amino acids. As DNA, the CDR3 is TGTGCCAGCAGCTCTCGAACAGACACTGAAGCCTTCTTT. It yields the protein CASSSRTDTEAFF.

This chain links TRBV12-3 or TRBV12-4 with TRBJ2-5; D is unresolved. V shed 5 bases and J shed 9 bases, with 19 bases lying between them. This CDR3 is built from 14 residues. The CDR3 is CASSPGPRGQPQYF. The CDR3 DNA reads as TGTGCCAGCAGTCCCGGTCCTCGAGGCCAGCCCCAGTACTTC.

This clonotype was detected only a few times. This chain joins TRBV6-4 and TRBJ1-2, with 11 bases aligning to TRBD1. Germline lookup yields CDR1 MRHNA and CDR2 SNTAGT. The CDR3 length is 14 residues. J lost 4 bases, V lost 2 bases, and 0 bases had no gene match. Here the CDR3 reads CASSDGTGGYGYTF. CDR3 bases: TGTGCCAGCAGTGACGGGACAGGGGGCTATGGCTACACCTTC.

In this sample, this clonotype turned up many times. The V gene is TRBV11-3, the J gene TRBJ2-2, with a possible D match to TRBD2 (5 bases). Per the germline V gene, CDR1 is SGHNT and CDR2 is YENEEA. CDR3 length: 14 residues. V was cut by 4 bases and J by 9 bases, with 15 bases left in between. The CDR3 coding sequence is TGTGCCAGCAGCTCCATACCCGAGGGAAGGGAGCTGTTTTTT. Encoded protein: CASSSIPEGRELFF.

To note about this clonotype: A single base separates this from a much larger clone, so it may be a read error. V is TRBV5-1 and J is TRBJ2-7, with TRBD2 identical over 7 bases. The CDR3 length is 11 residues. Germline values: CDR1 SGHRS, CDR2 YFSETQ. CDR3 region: CASGDAYGQYF. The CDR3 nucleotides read TGTGCCAGCGGGGACGCCTACGGGCAGTACTTC.

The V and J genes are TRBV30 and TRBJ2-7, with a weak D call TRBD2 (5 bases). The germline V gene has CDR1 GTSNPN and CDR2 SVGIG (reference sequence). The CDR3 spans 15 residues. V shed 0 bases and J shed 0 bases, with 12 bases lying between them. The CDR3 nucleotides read TGTGCCTGGAGTGTACAACCGGGGAACTCCTACGAGCAGTACTTC. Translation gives CAWSVQPGNSYEQYF.

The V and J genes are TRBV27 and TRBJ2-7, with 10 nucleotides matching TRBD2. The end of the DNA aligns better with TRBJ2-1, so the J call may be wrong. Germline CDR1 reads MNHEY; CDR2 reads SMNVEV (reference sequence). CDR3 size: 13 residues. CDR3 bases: TGTGCCAGCCGGGCTAGCGGGAGCAATGAGCAGTTCTTC. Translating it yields CASRASGSNEQFF.

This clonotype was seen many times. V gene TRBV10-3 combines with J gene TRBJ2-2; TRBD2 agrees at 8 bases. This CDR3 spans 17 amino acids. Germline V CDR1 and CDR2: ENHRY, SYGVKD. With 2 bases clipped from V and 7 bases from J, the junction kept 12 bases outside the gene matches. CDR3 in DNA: TGTGCCATCAGTGAGCCGACTGACGGGAGGGCTTTCGGGGAGCTGTTTTTT. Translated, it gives CAISEPTDGRAFGELFF.

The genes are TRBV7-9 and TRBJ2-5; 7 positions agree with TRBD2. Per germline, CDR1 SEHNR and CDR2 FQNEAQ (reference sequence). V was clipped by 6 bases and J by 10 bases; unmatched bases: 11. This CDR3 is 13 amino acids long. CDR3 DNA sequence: TGTGCCAGCAGGTCCAGACTAGCCGCGAACCAGTACTTC. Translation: CASRSRLAANQYF.

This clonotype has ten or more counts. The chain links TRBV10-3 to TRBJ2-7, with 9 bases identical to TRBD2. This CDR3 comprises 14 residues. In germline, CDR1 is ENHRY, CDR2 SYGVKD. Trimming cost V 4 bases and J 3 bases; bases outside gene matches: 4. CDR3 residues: CAISVGSGSYEQYF. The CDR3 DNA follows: TGTGCCATCAGTGTCGGTAGCGGGAGCTACGAGCAGTACTTC.

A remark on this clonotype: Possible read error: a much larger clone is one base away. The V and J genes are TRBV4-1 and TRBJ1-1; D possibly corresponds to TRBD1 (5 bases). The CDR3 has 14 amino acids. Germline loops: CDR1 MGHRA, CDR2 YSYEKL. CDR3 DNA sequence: TGCACCAGCAGAGCGAGCAGGGACGCCACTGAAGCTTTCTTT. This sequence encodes CTSRASRDATEAFF.

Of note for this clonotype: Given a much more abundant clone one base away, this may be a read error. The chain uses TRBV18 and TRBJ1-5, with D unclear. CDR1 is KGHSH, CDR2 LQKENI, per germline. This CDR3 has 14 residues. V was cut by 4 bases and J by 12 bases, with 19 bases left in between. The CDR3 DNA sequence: TGTGCCAGCTCACTCCTCAGCGGGCTTCGGCACCAGCATTTT. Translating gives CASSLLSGLRHQHF.

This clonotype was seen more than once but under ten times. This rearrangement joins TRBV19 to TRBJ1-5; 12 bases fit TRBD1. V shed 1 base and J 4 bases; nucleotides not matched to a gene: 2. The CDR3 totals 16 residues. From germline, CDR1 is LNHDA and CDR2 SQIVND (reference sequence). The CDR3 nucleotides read TGTGCCAGTAGTATAGTGGGACAGGGGGCAAATCAGCCCCAGCATTTT. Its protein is CASSIVGQGANQPQHF. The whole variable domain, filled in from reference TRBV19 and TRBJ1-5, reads DGGITQSPKYLFRKEGQNVTLSCEQNLNHDAMYWYRQDPGQGLRLIYYSQIVNDFQKGDIAEGYSVSREKKESFPLTVTSAQKNPTAFYLCASSIVGQGANQPQHFGDGTRLSIL.

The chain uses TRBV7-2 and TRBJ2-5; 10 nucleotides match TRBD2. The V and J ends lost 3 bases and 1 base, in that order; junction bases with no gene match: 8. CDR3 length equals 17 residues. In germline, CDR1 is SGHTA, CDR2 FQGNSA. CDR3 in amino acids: CASSFGWTSGFQETQYF. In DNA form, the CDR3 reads TGTGCCAGCAGCTTTGGCTGGACTAGCGGCTTCCAAGAGACCCAGTACTTC. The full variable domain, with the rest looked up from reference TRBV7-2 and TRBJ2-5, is GAGVSQSPSNKVTEKGKDVELRCDPISGHTALYWYRQSLGQGLEFLIYFQGNSAPDKSGLPSDRFSAERTGGSVSTLTIQRTQQEDSAVYLCASSFGWTSGFQETQYFGPGTRLLVL.

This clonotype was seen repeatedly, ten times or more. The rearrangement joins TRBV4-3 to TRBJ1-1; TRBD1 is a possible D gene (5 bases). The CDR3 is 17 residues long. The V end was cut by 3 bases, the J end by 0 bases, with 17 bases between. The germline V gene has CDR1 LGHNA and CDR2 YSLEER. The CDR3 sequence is CASSQAGRKYLNTEAFF. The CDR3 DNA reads TGCGCCAGCAGCCAGGCGGGACGGAAATACTTGAACACTGAAGCTTTCTTT.

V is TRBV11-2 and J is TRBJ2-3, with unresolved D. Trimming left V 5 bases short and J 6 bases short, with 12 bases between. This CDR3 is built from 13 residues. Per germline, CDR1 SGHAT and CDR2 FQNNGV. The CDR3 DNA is TGTGCCAGCAGCACCTTCCGTGTGGATACGCAGTATTTT. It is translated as CASSTFRVDTQYF.

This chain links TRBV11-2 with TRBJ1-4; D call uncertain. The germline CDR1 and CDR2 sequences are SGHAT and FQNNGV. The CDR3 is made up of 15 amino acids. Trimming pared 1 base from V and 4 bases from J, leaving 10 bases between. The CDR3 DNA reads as TGTGCCAGCAGCTTAGCCGGGAAGGATAATGAAAAACTGTTTTTT. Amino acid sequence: CASSLAGKDNEKLFF.

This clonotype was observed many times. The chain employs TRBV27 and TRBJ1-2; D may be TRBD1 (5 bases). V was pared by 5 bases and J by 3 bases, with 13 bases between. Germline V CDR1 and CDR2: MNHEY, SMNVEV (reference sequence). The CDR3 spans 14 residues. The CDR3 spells CASSRRVGDYGYTF. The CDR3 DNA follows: TGTGCCAGCAGTAGGCGTGTAGGGGACTATGGCTACACCTTC.

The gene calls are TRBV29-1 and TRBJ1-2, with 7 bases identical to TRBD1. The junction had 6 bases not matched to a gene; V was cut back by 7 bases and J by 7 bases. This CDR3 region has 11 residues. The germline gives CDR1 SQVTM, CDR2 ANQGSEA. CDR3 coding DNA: TGCAGCGGACAGGGAGGATCTGGCTACACCTTC. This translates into CSGQGGSGYTF.

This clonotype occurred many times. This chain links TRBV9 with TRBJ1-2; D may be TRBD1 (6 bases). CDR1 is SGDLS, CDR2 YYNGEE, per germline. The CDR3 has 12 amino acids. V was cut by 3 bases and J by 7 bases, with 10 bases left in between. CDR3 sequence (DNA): TGTGCCAGCAGCGGAGGGGGGGGTGGCTACACCTTC. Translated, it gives CASSGGGGGYTF.

CDR3 loop: CSAIFSGTNKDYEQYF. The CDR3, as DNA: TGCAGTGCTATATTTAGCGGGACTAACAAGGACTACGAGCAGTACTTC. V and J are TRBV20-1 and TRBJ2-7, with 8 bases that match TRBD2. Trimming took 4 bases from V and 3 from J; bases not matched to a gene: 14. Germline CDR1 reads DFQATT; CDR2 reads SNEGSKA (reference sequence). CDR3 length: 16 amino acids.

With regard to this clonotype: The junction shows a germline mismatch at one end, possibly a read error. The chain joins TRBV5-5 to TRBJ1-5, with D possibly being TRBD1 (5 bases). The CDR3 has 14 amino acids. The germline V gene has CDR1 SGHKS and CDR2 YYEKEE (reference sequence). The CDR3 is CASSQGARGRGQHF. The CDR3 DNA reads TGCGCCAGCAGCCAAGGGGCGCGCGGGCGGGGGCAGCATTTT.

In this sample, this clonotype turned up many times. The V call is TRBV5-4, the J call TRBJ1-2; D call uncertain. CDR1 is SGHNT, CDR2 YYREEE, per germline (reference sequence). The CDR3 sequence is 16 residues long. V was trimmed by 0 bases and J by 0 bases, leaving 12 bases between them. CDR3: CASSLDLMASNYGYTF. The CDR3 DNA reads TGTGCCAGCAGCTTGGACTTGATGGCCTCTAACTATGGCTACACCTTC.

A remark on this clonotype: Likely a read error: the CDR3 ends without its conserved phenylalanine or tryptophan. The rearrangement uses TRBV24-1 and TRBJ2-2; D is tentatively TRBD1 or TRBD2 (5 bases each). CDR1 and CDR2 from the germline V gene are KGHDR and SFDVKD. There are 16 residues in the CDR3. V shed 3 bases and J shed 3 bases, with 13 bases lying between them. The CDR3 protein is CATSDPDGAHTGELFL. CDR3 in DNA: TGTGCCACCAGTGATCCAGACGGGGCCCACACCGGGGAGCTGTTTCTT.

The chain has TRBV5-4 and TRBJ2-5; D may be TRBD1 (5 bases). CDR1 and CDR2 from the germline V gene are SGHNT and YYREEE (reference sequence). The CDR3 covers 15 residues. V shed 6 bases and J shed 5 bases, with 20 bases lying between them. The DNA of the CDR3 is TGTGCCAGCATCGACCTCTCCGGGTGGGGCGAGACCCAGTACTTC. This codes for CASIDLSGWGETQYF.

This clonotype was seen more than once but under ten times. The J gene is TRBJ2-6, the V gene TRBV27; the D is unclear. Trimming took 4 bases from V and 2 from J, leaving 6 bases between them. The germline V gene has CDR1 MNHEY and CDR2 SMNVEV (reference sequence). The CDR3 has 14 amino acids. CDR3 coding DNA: TGTGCCAGCAGTTGGGTAACTGGGGCCAACGTCCTGACTTTC. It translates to CASSWVTGANVLTF.